What follows are 5 T cell receptor beta chains derived from one specimen sequenced in a study of OX40 agonist ivuxolimab in advanced cancers. The method was the immunoSEQ multiplex PCR assay. The table comes from immuneACCESS by way of TCRdb, which keeps in-frame sequences with V and J called. Part of the clones is missing from these tables; in studies checked, under half for an unresolved V gene and the rest for unknown reasons. For this sample the table gives about 78,000 clones, of which around nine tenths were detected only once. Of the sample, approximately 2.9% falls within the top ten clones. The input for sequencing was CD4+ or CD8+ T cells sorted from blood, taken in a trial of the OX40 agonist ivuxolimab. The source is an adult with an advanced solid tumor such as melanoma, head and neck, liver or kidney cancer.

The CDR3 coding sequence is TGTGCCAGCAGCCCGGGCGGAGTGCTCTCCTACAATGAGCAGTTCTTC. This translates into CASSPGGVLSYNEQFF. This rearrangement joins TRBV9 to TRBJ2-1; D ambiguous. This CDR3 is 16 amino acids long. The V gene lost 4 bases and the J gene lost 0 bases, with 14 bases spanning the gap. Germline V lookup: CDR1 SGDLS, CDR2 YYNGEE.

The chain recombines TRBV9 with TRBJ2-5, with 7 bases lining up with TRBD2. CDR1 and CDR2 (germline): SGDLS, YYNGEE. The V segment lost 0 bases and the J segment 5 bases; nucleotides outside the gene matches: 4. The CDR3 has 14 amino acids. CDR3 coding DNA: TGTGCCAGCAGCGTAGGCCTCGGGGGGGAGACCCAGTACTTC. This codes for CASSVGLGGETQYF.

The rearrangement uses TRBV6-1 and TRBJ2-1, with D maybe TRBD1 (7 bases). CDR3 length equals 14 residues. Per the germline V gene, CDR1 is MNHNS and CDR2 is SASEGT. Trimming stripped 8 bases from V and 1 base from J, with 12 bases between. Written as DNA, the CDR3 is TGTGCCAGCTGGAGGGACAGATCCTACAATGAGCAGTTCTTC. It codes for CASWRDRSYNEQFF.

The V and J genes are TRBV18 and TRBJ1-3; D call uncertain. There are 14 residues in the CDR3. The germline gives CDR1 KGHSH, CDR2 LQKENI. The V end lost 1 base, the J end lost 3 bases, and 7 bases lay between the germline ends. The CDR3 nucleotides read TGTGCCAGCTCACCACAAGCCGATGGAAACACCATATATTTT. It encodes CASSPQADGNTIYF.

This clone has just one count. The genes are TRBV18 and TRBJ2-5; tentatively, D is TRBD2 (5 bases). The CDR3 length is 13 residues. From germline, CDR1 is KGHSH and CDR2 LQKENI. V was trimmed by 1 base and J by 5 bases, leaving 8 bases between them. CDR3 in amino acids: CASSPRPGETQYF. CDR3 sequence (DNA): TGTGCCAGCTCACCACGGCCGGGGGAGACCCAGTACTTC.